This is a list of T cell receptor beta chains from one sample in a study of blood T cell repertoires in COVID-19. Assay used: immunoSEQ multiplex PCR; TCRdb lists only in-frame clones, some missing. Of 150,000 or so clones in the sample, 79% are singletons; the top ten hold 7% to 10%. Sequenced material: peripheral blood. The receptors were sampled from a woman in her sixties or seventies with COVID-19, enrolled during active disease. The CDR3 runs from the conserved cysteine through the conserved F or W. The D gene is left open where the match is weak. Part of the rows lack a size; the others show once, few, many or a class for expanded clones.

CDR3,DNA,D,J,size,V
CASSQGKRITGELFF,TGCGCCAGCAGCCAAGGGAAGCGAATCACCGGGGAGCTGTTTTTT,NA,TRBJ2-2,NA,TRBV4-3
CASSLGTPSTDTQYF,TGTGCCAGCAGCTTGGGGACACCTAGCACAGATACGCAGTATTTT,NA,TRBJ2-3,NA,TRBV5-6
CASSPGTGTGGYQPQHF,TGTGCCAGCAGCCCCGGGACAGGGACAGGGGGGTACCAGCCCCAGCATTTT,TRBD1,TRBJ1-5,few,TRBV28
CASRLVSPGGEQFF,TGTGCCAGCAGGCTCGTCAGTCCAGGGGGCGAGCAGTTCTTC,TRBD1,TRBJ2-1,NA,TRBV28
CASSQGRVETQYF,TGTGCCAGCAGCCAAGGTCGTGTGGAGACCCAGTACTTC,NA,TRBJ2-5,once,TRBV3-1/TRBV3-2
CASSQDLGQGHEKLFF,TGTGCCAGCAGCCAAGATTTGGGACAGGGACACGAAAAACTGTTTTTT,TRBD1,TRBJ1-4,NA,TRBV14
CASSVGDRGTYEQYF,TGTGCCAGCAGCGTAGGGGACAGGGGAACTTACGAGCAGTACTTC,TRBD1,TRBJ2-7,NA,TRBV9
CASSIDTVNQPQHF,TGTGCCAGTAGTATCGATACAGTCAATCAGCCCCAGCATTTT,NA,TRBJ1-5,NA,TRBV19
CASSLRTGSYEQYF,TGTGCCAGCAGCTTGAGGACAGGTTCCTACGAGCAGTACTTC,TRBD1,TRBJ2-7,NA,TRBV7-2
CASSYMGPGYNEQFF,TGTGCCAGCAGTTACATGGGGCCGGGCTACAATGAGCAGTTCTTC,NA,TRBJ2-1,NA,TRBV6-5
CASSQGATRMNTEAFF,TGTGCCAGCAGTCAGGGGGCGACCAGGATGAACACTGAAGCTTTCTTT,TRBD1,TRBJ1-1,NA,TRBV14
CASSLEGGGQETQYF,TGTGCCAGCAGCTTGGAGGGAGGCGGCCAAGAGACCCAGTACTTC,NA,TRBJ2-5,NA,TRBV5-5
CASSLIRGNTEAFF,TGTGCCAGCAGCTTGATCAGGGGTAACACTGAAGCTTTCTTT,NA,TRBJ1-1,NA,TRBV5-4
CASSQDLTLGQYF,TGTGCCAGCAGCCAAGATTTGACCCTAGGGCAGTACTTC,NA,TRBJ2-7,NA,TRBV14
CASRMTAGYNEQFF,TGTGCCAGCAGGATGACGGCAGGGTACAATGAGCAGTTCTTC,NA,TRBJ2-1,NA,TRBV2
CASSPYDSLGREQYF,TGTGCCAGCAGCCCATATGACAGTCTGGGTCGCGAGCAGTACTTC,NA,TRBJ2-7,NA,TRBV7-9
CASSPYGGAGTDTQYF,TGTGCCAGCAGCCCCTATGGCGGGGCGGGCACAGATACGCAGTATTTT,NA,TRBJ2-3,NA,TRBV9